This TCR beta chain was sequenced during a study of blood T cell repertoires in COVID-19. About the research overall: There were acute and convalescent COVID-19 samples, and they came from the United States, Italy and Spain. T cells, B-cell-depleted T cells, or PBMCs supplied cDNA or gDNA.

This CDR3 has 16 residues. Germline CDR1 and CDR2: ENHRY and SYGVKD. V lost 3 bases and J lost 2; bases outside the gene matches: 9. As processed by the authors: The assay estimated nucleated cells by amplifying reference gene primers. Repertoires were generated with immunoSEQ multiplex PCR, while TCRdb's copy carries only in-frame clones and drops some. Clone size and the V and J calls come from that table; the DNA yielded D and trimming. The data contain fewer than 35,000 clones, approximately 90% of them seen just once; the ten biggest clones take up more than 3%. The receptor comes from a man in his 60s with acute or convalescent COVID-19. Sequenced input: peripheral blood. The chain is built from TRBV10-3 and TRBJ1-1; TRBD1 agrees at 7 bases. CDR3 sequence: CAISERQGPPNTEAFF. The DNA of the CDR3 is TGTGCCATCAGTGAACGACAGGGACCACCAAACACTGAAGCTTTCTTT.